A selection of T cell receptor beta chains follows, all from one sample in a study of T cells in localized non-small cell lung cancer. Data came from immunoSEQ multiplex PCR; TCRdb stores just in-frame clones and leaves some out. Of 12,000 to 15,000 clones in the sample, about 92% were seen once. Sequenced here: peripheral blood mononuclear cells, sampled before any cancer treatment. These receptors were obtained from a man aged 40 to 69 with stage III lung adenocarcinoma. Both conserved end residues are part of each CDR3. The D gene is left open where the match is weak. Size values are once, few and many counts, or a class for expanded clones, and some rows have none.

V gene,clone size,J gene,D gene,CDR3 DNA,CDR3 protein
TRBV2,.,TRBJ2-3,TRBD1,TGTGCCAGCACCCCCCGGGACAGGTCGGCGGCGAGCACAGATACGCAGTATTTT,CASTPRDRSAASTDTQYF
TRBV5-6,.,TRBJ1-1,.,TGTGCCAGCAGCTTGGGACGGACTGAAGCTTTCTTT,CASSLGRTEAFF
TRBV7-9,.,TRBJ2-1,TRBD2,TGTGCCAGCAGCCCCAGGGCGTCTAGCGGGCGCTCCTACAATGAGCAGTTCTTC,CASSPRASSGRSYNEQFF
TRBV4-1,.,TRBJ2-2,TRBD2,TGCGCCAGCAGCTCTCTAGCGGGAAGGCAAGACACCGGGGAGCTGTTTTTT,CASSSLAGRQDTGELFF
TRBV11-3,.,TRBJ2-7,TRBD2,TGTGCCAGCAGCTTGTCGACTAGCGGGTCCTACGAGCAGTACTTC,CASSLSTSGSYEQYF
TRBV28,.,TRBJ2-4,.,TGTGCCAGCAGTCCCGGGCCTGCAGTCCTAACCAAAAACATTCAGTACTTC,CASSPGPAVLTKNIQYF
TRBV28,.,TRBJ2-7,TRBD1,TGTGCCAGCAGACCGGGACAGGGAGCGTCCTACGAGCAGTACTTC,CASRPGQGASYEQYF
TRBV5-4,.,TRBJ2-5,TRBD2,TGTGCCAGCAGCTTACCAGCGGGGGGTCAAGAGACCCAGTACTTC,CASSLPAGGQETQYF
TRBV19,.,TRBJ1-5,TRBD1,TGTGCCAGTAGGGATCCGTACAGGGGGAAGAGCAATCAGCCCCAGCATTTT,CASRDPYRGKSNQPQHF
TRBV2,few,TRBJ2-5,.,TGTGCCAGTTTCAGAGCAGTACAAGAGACCCAGTACTTC,CASFRAVQETQYF
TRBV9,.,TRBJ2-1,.,TGTGCCAGCATGGGAGGAAACAATGAGCAGTTCTTC,CASMGGNNEQFF
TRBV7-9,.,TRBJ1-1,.,TGTGCCAGCAGCCCCCTGAGCTCAGAGGCCACTGAAGCTTTCTTT,CASSPLSSEATEAFF
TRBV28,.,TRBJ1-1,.,TGTGCCAGCAGCCTGGGGACTGAAGCTTTCTTT,CASSLGTEAFF
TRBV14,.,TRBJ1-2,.,TGTGCCAGCAGCCTCATGGGACGGATAAACTATGGCTACACCTTC,CASSLMGRINYGYTF
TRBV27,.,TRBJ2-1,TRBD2,TGTGCCAGCAGTTTCGCTAGCGGGATTTACAATGAGCAGTTCTTC,CASSFASGIYNEQFF
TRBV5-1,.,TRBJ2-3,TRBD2,TGCGCCAGCAGCTTCGGGACTAGCGGGAGGACCGGTCGGAGCACAGATACGCAGTATTTT,CASSFGTSGRTGRSTDTQYF
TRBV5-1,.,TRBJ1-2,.,TGCGCCAGCAGTTTCGGACAACACTATGGCTACACCTTC,CASSFGQHYGYTF
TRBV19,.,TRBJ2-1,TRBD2,TGTGCCAGTAGTATAGATCCCGGGACTAGCGGGAGAATCGGGGGGAGCTCCTACAATGAGCAGTTCTTC,CASSIDPGTSGRIGGSSYNEQFF
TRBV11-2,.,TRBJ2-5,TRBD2,TGTGCCAGCAGACATCCGGGACTAGCGGGAGGGCGAGAGACCCAGTACTTC,CASRHPGLAGGRETQYF
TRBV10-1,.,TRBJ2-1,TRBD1,TGCGCCAGCAGTAAATTCACAGGGGGAATTGAGCAGTTCTTC,CASSKFTGGIEQFF
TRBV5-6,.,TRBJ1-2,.,TGTGCCAGCAGCCCCGAGCAGGCTTCTAACTATGGCTACACCTTC,CASSPEQASNYGYTF
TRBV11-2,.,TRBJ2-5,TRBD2,TGTGCCAGCAGCTGGGGGGACTATAGGGGAGAGACCCAGTACTTC,CASSWGDYRGETQYF
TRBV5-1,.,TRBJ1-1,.,TGCGCCAGCAGCTCACAGGGTGGCACTGAAGCTTTCTTT,CASSSQGGTEAFF
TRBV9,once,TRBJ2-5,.,TGTGCCAGCACGGCGGGGCCTCTGGGAGAGACCCAGTACTTC,CASTAGPLGETQYF
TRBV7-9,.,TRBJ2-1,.,TGTGCCAGCAGCATGGGGTACAATGAGCAGTTCTTC,CASSMGYNEQFF
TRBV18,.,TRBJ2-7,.,TGTGCCAGCTCACCTGGACAGTTCTACGAGCAGTACTTC,CASSPGQFYEQYF
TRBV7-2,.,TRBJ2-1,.,TGTGCCAGCAACCCTACGGGACTTCGTTACAATGAGCAGTTCTTC,CASNPTGLRYNEQFF
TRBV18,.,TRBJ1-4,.,TGTGCCAGCTCACCATTGACTTCTAATGAAAAACTGTTTTTT,CASSPLTSNEKLFF
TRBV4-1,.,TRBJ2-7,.,TGCGCCAGCAGCCAAGCCACACGGACCTGGGACTCCTACGAGCAGTACTTC,CASSQATRTWDSYEQYF
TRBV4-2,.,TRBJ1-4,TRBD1,TGTGCCAGCAGCCCGCGGACAGGTCCGGGTCCAACTAATGAAAAACTGTTTTTT,CASSPRTGPGPTNEKLFF
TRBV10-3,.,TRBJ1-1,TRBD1,TGTGCCATCAGTCCCGGGACAGGGTTCGGCACTGAAGCTTTCTTT,CAISPGTGFGTEAFF
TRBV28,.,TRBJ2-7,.,TGTGCCAGCAGTTTCCCCAGGTCTCCGTACGAGCAGTACTTC,CASSFPRSPYEQYF
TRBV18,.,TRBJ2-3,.,TGTGCCAGCTCACCACCGGCAGTGGCGGGAGATACGCAGTATTTT,CASSPPAVAGDTQYF
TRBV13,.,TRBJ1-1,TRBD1,TGTGCCAGCAGCCTCCGACAGGGGTTGGACACTGAAGCTTTCTTT,CASSLRQGLDTEAFF
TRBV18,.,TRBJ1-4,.,TGTGCCAGCTCACCGCTCCAGGGGCCTAATGAAAAACTGTTTTTT,CASSPLQGPNEKLFF
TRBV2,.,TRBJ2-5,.,TGTGCCAGCAGACGTGATACAGAGACCCAGTACTTC,CASRRDTETQYF
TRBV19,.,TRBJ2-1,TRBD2,TGTGCCAGTAGTCAAGGACTAGCGGGTTACAATGAGCAGTTCTTC,CASSQGLAGYNEQFF
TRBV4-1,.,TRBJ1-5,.,TGCGCCAGCAGCCAAGCCCCCGGCAATCAGCCCCAGCATTTT,CASSQAPGNQPQHF
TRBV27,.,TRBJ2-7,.,TGTGCCAGCAGTTTCCGGCTGGTCTCCTACGAGCAGTACTTC,CASSFRLVSYEQYF
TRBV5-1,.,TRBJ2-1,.,TGCGCCAGCAGCTTGTCGGTCGATTATGAGCAGTTCTTC,CASSLSVDYEQFF
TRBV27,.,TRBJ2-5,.,TGTGCCAGCAGTTTATCTGGGGGGCGGGAGACCCAGTACTTC,CASSLSGGRETQYF
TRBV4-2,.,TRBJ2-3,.,TGTGCCAGCAGCCCCGCCTCCCCAAGCACAGATACGCAGTATTTT,CASSPASPSTDTQYF
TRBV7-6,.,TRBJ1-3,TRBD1,TGTGCCAGCAGCCGGGACAGACCAACTGGAAACACCATATATTTT,CASSRDRPTGNTIYF
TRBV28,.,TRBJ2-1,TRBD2,TGTGCCAGCAGTTTGGGAGGGTCCTACAATGAGCAGTTCTTC,CASSLGGSYNEQFF
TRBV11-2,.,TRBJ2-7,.,TGTGCCAGCAGCATTGACCCGAATACCGAGCAGTACTTC,CASSIDPNTEQYF
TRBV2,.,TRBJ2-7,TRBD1,TGTGCCAGCAGTGAAGCAAGCAGGGGGCGTAGCCACGAGCAGTACTTC,CASSEASRGRSHEQYF
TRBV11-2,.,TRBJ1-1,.,TGTGCCAGCAGCTCTTTTTGGACAGCCCAGTCTGAAGCTTTCTTT,CASSSFWTAQSEAFF
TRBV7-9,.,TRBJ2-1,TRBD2,TGTGCCAGCAGCGTACCCGGGACTAGCGGCTACAATGAGCAGTTCTTC,CASSVPGTSGYNEQFF
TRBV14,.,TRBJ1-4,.,TGTGCCAGCAATCGCTTTGCTAATGAAAAACTGTTTTTT,CASNRFANEKLFF
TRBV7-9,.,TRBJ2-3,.,TGTGCCAGCAGCTTAGGCTGGGACTGGGGGGCTACGCAGTATTTT,CASSLGWDWGATQYF
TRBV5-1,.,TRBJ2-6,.,TGCGCCAGCAGCTTTGGACAGAGCTCTGGGGCCAACGTCCTGACTTTC,CASSFGQSSGANVLTF
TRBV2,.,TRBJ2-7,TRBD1,TGTGCCAGCAGACCGGGACAGGGGGCTGCGCGGGAGCAGTACTTC,CASRPGQGAAREQYF